This T cell receptor (beta chain) was sequenced for a study of blood T cells in healthy people across ages. Study-wide findings and caveats: Age brought a roughly linear fall in TCR beta diversity measured per million T cells.

The germline gives CDR1 SGHTA, CDR2 FQGNSA. V gave up 4 bases and J gave up 0 bases, with 10 bases separating them. The CDR3 is 15 residues long. Then a second PCR, running roughly 7 to 11 cycles, was carried out with a sample-barcoded 5' primer and a J-beta primer mix. Unique molecular identifiers of 12 random nucleotides labeled each cDNA. TCRdb fed the 5' RACE reads into MiXCR, producing one record per CDR3 protein. The sample includes some 900,000 distinct CDR3 sequences, 40% to 60% of them seen just once. For this clonotype: Its matching antigen is unknown.

This TCR derives from a man aged 30 to 45 in good health. Source material: blood. The chain has TRBV7-2 and TRBJ1-3; D gene ambiguous. The CDR3 sequence: CASSYFRGSGNTIYF. DNA for the CDR3: TGTGCCAGCAGCTATTTCAGAGGCTCTGGAAACACCATATATTTT.